Sequencing of this TCR beta chain was carried out in a study of beta chain features in type 1 diabetes. Germline V gives CDR1 MNHEY, CDR2 SVGAGI. The CDR3 extends over 14 amino acids. Trimming removed 4 bases from V and 2 bases from J, with 11 bases in between. A CD45RO/CCR7/CD25/CD127/CD95/CD27 panel sorted naive, central memory, regulatory and stem cell-like memory CD4+ cells. In the case of this clone: Its antigen is not known.

Reverse transcription of all isolated RNA meant that expressed TCRB transcripts were sequenced. Measured with immunoSEQ multiplex PCR; TCRdb has only the in-frame clones, and not every one. The sample records around 19,000 clones, 50% being singletons. The study's findings and limits: Individuals with type 1 diabetes displayed fewer insertions and more deletions at VDJ junctions.

This sequence originates from a man aged 18 to 29 in good health. Sequencing was carried out using stem cell memory CD4+ T cells from blood. This chain connects TRBV6-5 to TRBJ1-2, with D perhaps TRBD1 (6 bases). The CDR3 spells CASSFQGKNYGYTF. The CDR3 DNA follows: TGTGCCAGCAGTTTCCAGGGGAAAAACTATGGCTACACCTTC.